This T cell receptor beta chain comes out of a study of long-term antiretroviral therapy in people with HIV. The CDR3 totals 15 residues. Germline loops: CDR1 SGHNT, CDR2 YYREEE (reference sequence). V lost 0 bases to trimming and J lost 2 bases; unmatched junction nucleotides: 3. Investigators performed immunoSEQ version v3.0 at survey level. The method was immunoSEQ multiplex PCR; TCRdb's version includes in-frame clones alone and lacks a portion of them. The repertoire consists of about 23,000 clones, with approximately 85% occurring once and the leading ten covering more than 5.5%. The sample was unsorted PBMCs, taken 1.5 years after starting antiretroviral therapy. This TCR was sampled from a man aged 25-40 years with HIV. V is TRBV5-4 and J is TRBJ1-2; 8 bases are a match to TRBD1. The CDR3 region has the DNA TGTGCCAGCAGCTTGGCGCAGGGGGCGAACTATGGCTACACCTTC. Translation: CASSLAQGANYGYTF.